These 15 T cell receptor beta chains originate from one sample sequenced in a study of shared clonotypes between healthy human individuals. The data were produced by immunoSEQ multiplex PCR, yet TCRdb's version contains in-frame clones alone and is incomplete. The sample has roughly 1.4 million clones, about 98.5% seen once. Sequencing was carried out using naive CD4+ T cells sorted from blood. Stated subset: CD45RA+ positively selected. The receptors were sampled from a man aged 25 to 45 in good health.

This chain joins TRBV6-5 and TRBJ2-2; possible D gene TRBD2, 6 bases. V lost 4 bases and J 2 bases, leaving 11 bases between the germline ends. CDR1 MNHEY and CDR2 SVGAGI come from the germline V gene. This CDR3 has 15 amino acids. CDR3 sequence: CASSLWRVNTGELFF. CDR3 sequence (DNA): TGTGCCAGCAGTTTGTGGAGGGTTAACACCGGGGAGCTGTTTTTT.

The chain links TRBV5-1 to TRBJ1-1; 9 bases map to TRBD1. The CDR3 length is 16 residues. Trimming at V came to 0 bases and at J to 6 bases, leaving 9 bases not matched to a gene. Germline V gives CDR1 SGHRS, CDR2 YFSETQ. For the CDR3, the DNA is TGCGCCAGCAGCTTGGGTTCACAGGGGGCTAACGCTGAAGCTTTCTTT. This sequence encodes CASSLGSQGANAEAFF.

This sequence joins TRBV12-5 and TRBJ2-1; TRBD2 matches at 8 bases. The CDR3 length is 15 residues. With V trimmed by 3 bases and J by 4 bases, 5 bases remained unmatched. Looked up from germline, CDR1 is LGHNT and CDR2 is FRNRAP. The CDR3 spells CASGFGLAVYNEQFF. As DNA, the CDR3 is TGTGCTAGTGGTTTTGGACTAGCAGTTTACAATGAGCAGTTCTTC.

The chain is built from TRBV5-6 and TRBJ2-2, with a possible D match to TRBD1 (6 bases). V lost 4 bases, J lost 4 bases, and 14 bases lay in between. The CDR3 has 15 amino acids. CDR1 and CDR2 (germline): SGHDT, YYEEEE. The CDR3 coding sequence is TGTGCCAGCAGCCCGGGACACGCGAGCACCGGGGAGCTGTTTTTT. Translated: CASSPGHASTGELFF.

V gene TRBV7-9 combines with J gene TRBJ2-7; 8 bases agree with TRBD1. J lost 8 bases, V lost 1 base, and 13 bases had no gene match. This CDR3 has 16 residues. The germline V gene encodes CDR1 SEHNR and CDR2 FQNEAQ (reference sequence). The DNA for the CDR3 is TGTGCCAGCAGCTTAGTGACCGGGACAGGACCGGGTAAGCAGTACTTC. The encoded protein is CASSLVTGTGPGKQYF.

V gene TRBV9 combines with J gene TRBJ1-1; maybe TRBD1 (6 bases). The ends were cut back, 4 bases at V and 1 base at J, with 11 bases in the middle. CDR1 is SGDLS, CDR2 YYNGEE, per germline. The CDR3 extends over 14 amino acids. Here the CDR3 reads CASSQGPGNTEAFF. The CDR3 coding sequence is TGTGCCAGCAGCCAGGGGCCAGGGAACACTGAAGCTTTCTTT.

To note about this clone: The sample contains more than one DNA sequence encoding this CDR3. The chain carries TRBV5-1 and TRBJ2-7; the match to TRBD2 covers 11 bases. V was pared by 2 bases and J by 5 bases, with 3 bases of the junction left unmatched. The CDR3 spans 14 residues. CDR1 SGHRS and CDR2 YFSETQ come from the germline V gene. Here the CDR3 DNA reads TGCGCCAGCAGCTTCACTAGCGGGAGTAACGAGCAGTACTTC. It codes for CASSFTSGSNEQYF.

This chain links TRBV15 with TRBJ2-7; D is undetermined. From germline, CDR1 is LNHNV and CDR2 YYDKDF (reference sequence). V was trimmed by 0 bases and J by 5 bases, leaving 8 bases between them. The CDR3 runs 13 residues. CDR3 sequence: CATSRDLPDEQYF. The CDR3 bases are TGTGCCACCAGCAGAGATCTTCCGGACGAGCAGTACTTC.

This clone was recorded once. Distinct nucleotide sequences in the sample also encode this CDR3. The CDR3 is CASSPNTNTGELFF. The CDR3 DNA reads TGTGCCAGCAGTCCGAACACTAACACCGGGGAGCTGTTTTTT. The chain recombines TRBV28 with TRBJ2-2; D is unclear. Germline-derived CDR1 and CDR2 are MDHEN and SYDVKM. CDR3 size: 14 residues. V was pared by 5 bases and J by 2 bases, with 9 bases between.

In this sample, this clone turned up once. The genes are TRBV10-3 and TRBJ2-7; 8 bases fit TRBD2. Germline CDR1 reads ENHRY; CDR2 reads SYGVKD. CDR3 length: 15 residues. V gave up 2 bases and J gave up 2 bases; unmatched junction bases: 5. The DNA for the CDR3 is TGTGCCATCAGTGAGGATAGCGGGAACGCCTACGAGCAGTACTTC. It translates to CAISEDSGNAYEQYF.

The gene calls are TRBV9 and TRBJ2-1; TRBD2 is a possible D gene (5 bases). The CDR3 covers 13 residues. CDR1 SGDLS and CDR2 YYNGEE come from the germline V gene. V was trimmed by 7 bases and J by 2 bases, leaving 10 bases between them. The CDR3, as DNA: TGTGCCAGCTCCCGAGCGGCCTACAATGAGCAGTTCTTC. Amino acid sequence: CASSRAAYNEQFF.

The CDR3 coding sequence is TGCGCCAGCAGCCAAAACAGGGCCGGGGAGCTGTTTTTT. Translation: CASSQNRAGELFF. The rearrangement joins TRBV4-1 to TRBJ2-2, with D perhaps TRBD1 (6 bases). The CDR3 extends over 13 amino acids. V dropped 2 bases and J dropped 6 bases, with 7 bases sitting between them. The germline gives CDR1 MGHRA, CDR2 YSYEKL.

In regard to this clone: Other DNA sequences in this sample translate to the same CDR3. The chain employs TRBV5-1 and TRBJ2-2; TRBD1 is a possible D gene (5 bases). CDR1 and CDR2 from the germline V gene are SGHRS and YFSETQ. Trimming stripped 7 bases from V and 3 bases from J, with 7 bases between. The CDR3 contains 12 residues. CDR3 DNA: TGCGCCAGCCGCAGGGACACCGGGGAGCTGTTTTTT. It translates to CASRRDTGELFF. Based on the CDR3 plus reference TRBV5-1 and TRBJ2-2, the full variable domain is KAGVTQTPRYLIKTRGQQVTLSCSPISGHRSVSWYQQTPGQGLQFLFEYFSETQRNKGNFPGRFSGRQFSNSRSEMNVSTLELGDSALYLCASRRDTGELFFGEGSRLTVL.

V gene TRBV5-1 combines with J gene TRBJ2-1; 8 nucleotides align to TRBD2. Germline values: CDR1 SGHRS, CDR2 YFSETQ. The CDR3 runs to 16 residues. With 4 bases clipped from V and 1 base from J, the junction kept 7 bases outside the gene matches. The CDR3 protein is CASSRSGTSSYNEQFF. As DNA, the CDR3 is TGCGCCAGCAGCCGTTCCGGGACTAGTTCCTACAATGAGCAGTTCTTC.

The genes are TRBV29-1 and TRBJ2-3; D possibly corresponds to TRBD2 (6 bases). The CDR3 spans 12 residues. The V end was cut by 6 bases, the J end by 1 base, with 8 bases between. Germline CDR1 is SQVTM and CDR2 is ANQGSEA. The CDR3 region is CSVRRGTDTQYF. The CDR3 DNA reads TGCAGCGTCCGGAGGGGCACAGATACGCAGTATTTT.